This is a list of T cell receptor beta chains from one sample in a study of blood T cell repertoires in COVID-19. Measured with immunoSEQ multiplex PCR; TCRdb has only the in-frame clones, and not every one. The sample carries 150,000 to 200,000 clones, roughly 77% recorded once. The sequenced sample consisted of peripheral blood. Receptors were obtained from a woman in her forties with COVID-19, enrolled during active disease. The CDR3 runs from the conserved cysteine through the conserved F or W. The order of the fields is V gene, clone size, J gene, D gene, CDR3 DNA, CDR3 protein. A D gene is named only where the DNA matches it firmly. Some rows mark clone size as missing; the rest say once, few, many or name a class of expanded clone.

>TRBV11-2|-|TRBJ1-2|-
TGTGCCAGCAGCTTAGTCGGACCCACTAGAGGAGGCTACACCTTC
CASSLVGPTRGGYTF
>TRBV7-9|-|TRBJ1-4|-
TGTGCCAGCAGCTTAGCGCAGGGAGGGGGTGAAAAACTGTTTTTT
CASSLAQGGGEKLFF
>TRBV6-5|-|TRBJ2-3|TRBD2
TGTGCCAGCAGCTCAGGGACTAGCGGGAGACAGACGCAGTATTTT
CASSSGTSGRQTQYF
>TRBV25-1|-|TRBJ1-5|-
TGTGCCAGCAGTGTTGGCAGGGAGGGAAATCAGCCCCAGCATTTT
CASSVGREGNQPQHF
>TRBV30|-|TRBJ1-3|-
TGTGCCTGGAGTTATGGCAGGGGCACTGGAAACACCATATATTTT
CAWSYGRGTGNTIYF
>TRBV15|few|TRBJ2-5|TRBD1
TGTGCCACCAGCAAAGGACAGGGAGGCCGAGAGACCCAGTACTTC
CATSKGQGGRETQYF
>TRBV5-5|-|TRBJ2-7|-
TGTGCCAGCAGCGCCGGAGGGGAACCCTACGAGCAGTACTTC
CASSAGGEPYEQYF
>TRBV9|-|TRBJ1-6|TRBD1
TGTGCCAGCAGCGAATCGGGACAGGAATCCTATTCACCCCTCCACTTT
CASSESGQESYSPLHF
>TRBV6-6|-|TRBJ1-2|-
TGTGCCAGCAGGGAGGGATATGGCTACACCTTC
CASREGYGYTF
>TRBV4-2|-|TRBJ1-6|-
TGTGCCAGCAGCCAAGAAGCAGGGGTATATAATTCACCCCTCCACTTT
CASSQEAGVYNSPLHF
>TRBV7-9|-|TRBJ1-1|-
TGTGCCAGCAGCCGGCGCAGGGGTAGCACTGAAGCTTTCTTT
CASSRRRGSTEAFF
>TRBV12-3/TRBV12-4|many|TRBJ1-1|-
TGTATAAGCCAAGGGACTGGGAACACTGAAGCTTTCTTT
CISQGTGNTEAFF
>TRBV5-1|-|TRBJ2-7|-
TGCGCCAGCAGCCCAGGACATCCCTACGAGCAGTACTTC
CASSPGHPYEQYF
>TRBV3-1/TRBV3-2|-|TRBJ2-2|-
TGTGCCAGCAGCCAAGATGGGGCAGGGAAGGAGCGGGAGCTGTTTTTT
CASSQDGAGKERELFF
>TRBV7-8|-|TRBJ1-6|-
TGTGCCAGCAGCTTGAGCTCCTGGGCGTATAATTCACCCCTCCACTTT
CASSLSSWAYNSPLHF
>TRBV28|-|TRBJ2-2|TRBD1
TGTGCCAGCAGTCTGACAGGGGCCGCGAACACCGGGGAGCTGTTTTTT
CASSLTGAANTGELFF
>TRBV2|-|TRBJ2-5|TRBD1
TGTGCCAGCAGAGGCGGGACAGGGGAAGAGACCCAGTACTTC
CASRGGTGEETQYF
>TRBV19|-|TRBJ1-2|-
TGTGCCTCCGCCCAGATACCCTATGGCTACACCTTC
CASAQIPYGYTF
>TRBV9|-|TRBJ2-1|-
TGTGCCAGCAGCGTAGCCGGGGAGAACAATGATCAGTTCTTC
CASSVAGENNDQFF
>TRBV5-4|-|TRBJ2-3|-
TGTGCCAGCAGCTTGCTGACAGGTAACACAGATACGCAGTATTTT
CASSLLTGNTDTQYF
>TRBV5-1|-|TRBJ2-7|TRBD2
TGCGCCAGCAGCTTTAGCGGGGGGCAATACGAGCAGTACTTC
CASSFSGGQYEQYF
>TRBV7-9|-|TRBJ1-4|-
TGTGCCAGCAGCTTAGTTGGGGGCCGGGAAAAACTGTTTTTT
CASSLVGGREKLFF
>TRBV7-3|-|TRBJ2-3|TRBD2
TGTGCCAGCAGCTTCCGGGGACTATTTGCAGATACGCAGTATTTT
CASSFRGLFADTQYF
>TRBV5-5|-|TRBJ2-7|TRBD2
TGTGCCAGCACCCTGGGCGGGAGGGCTTACGAGCAGTACTTC
CASTLGGRAYEQYF
>TRBV3-1/TRBV3-2|-|TRBJ2-2|-
TGTGCCAGCACCCTAGACAGGATTAACACCGGGGAGCTGTTTTTT
CASTLDRINTGELFF
>TRBV2|-|TRBJ2-1|TRBD2
TGTGCCAGCAGTCAGCTAGCGGGAGCCTACAATGAGCAGTTCTTC
CASSQLAGAYNEQFF
>TRBV19|-|TRBJ2-5|TRBD1
TGTGCCAGTAGTCTCACAGGGGATCGGGAGACCCAGTACTTC
CASSLTGDRETQYF
>TRBV30|-|TRBJ1-3|TRBD1
TGTGCCTGGAGTGGGACAGGGGGAAACACCATATATTTT
CAWSGTGGNTIYF
>TRBV7-2|-|TRBJ1-4|-
TGTGCCAGCAGCTTAGGGGGGGGAGTGGCGAAACTGTTTTTT
CASSLGGGVAKLFF
>TRBV30|many|TRBJ1-5|-
TGTGCCTGGAGTGCTCCCGCGGGGGTACAGCCCCAGCATTTT
CAWSAPAGVQPQHF
>TRBV25-1|-|TRBJ1-3|-
TGTGCCAGCAGTGCCCAGGGATCTGGAAACACCATATATTTT
CASSAQGSGNTIYF
>TRBV6-5|-|TRBJ2-7|-
TGTGCCAGCAGATTTGACAGATCCTACGAGCAGTACTTC
CASRFDRSYEQYF